Listed here is a single T cell receptor (beta chain). The authors' processing: From reference gene primer amplification, estimates of nucleated cell counts were derived. Assay used: immunoSEQ multiplex PCR; TCRdb lists only in-frame clones, some missing. V and J calls and clone size follow that table, whereas D and trimming were derived from the DNA. The table has approximately 100,000 clones, about 90% seen once. This entry is derived from a study of blood T cell repertoires in COVID-19. The CDR3 spans 14 residues. The V gene lost 0 bases and the J gene lost 6 bases, with 11 bases spanning the gap. Germline CDR1 is SGHNT and CDR2 is YENEEA.

V gene TRBV11-3 combines with J gene TRBJ1-2, with a tentative D call TRBD1 (6 bases). This TCR derives from a human donor in a cohort sampled during active COVID-19. Sequencing used peripheral blood. The CDR3 region has the DNA TGTGCCAGCAGCTTAGAGGGCAGGGGAGATGGCTACACCTTC. This translates into CASSLEGRGDGYTF.